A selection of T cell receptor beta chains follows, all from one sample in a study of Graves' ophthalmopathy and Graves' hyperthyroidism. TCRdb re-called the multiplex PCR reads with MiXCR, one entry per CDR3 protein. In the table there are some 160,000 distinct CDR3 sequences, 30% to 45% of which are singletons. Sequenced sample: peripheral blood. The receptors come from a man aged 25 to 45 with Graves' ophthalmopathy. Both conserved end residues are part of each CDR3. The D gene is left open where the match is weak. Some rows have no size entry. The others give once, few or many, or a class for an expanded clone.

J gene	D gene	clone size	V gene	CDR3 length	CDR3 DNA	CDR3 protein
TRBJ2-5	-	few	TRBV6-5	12	TGTGCCAGCGGGTACAGACAAGAGACCCAGTACTTC	CASGYRQETQYF
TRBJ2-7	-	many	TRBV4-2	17	TGTGCCAGCAGCCAAGATATTGGACAGTGGGGGTCAAGCGAGCAGTACTTC	CASSQDIGQWGSSEQYF
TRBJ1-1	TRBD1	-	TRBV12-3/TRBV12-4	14	TGTGCCAGCAGTTTAGGGTCAGGGGGGCCGGAAGCTTTCTTT	CASSLGSGGPEAFF
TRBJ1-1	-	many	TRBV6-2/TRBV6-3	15	TGTGCCAGCAGTGGCTTAAAACAGGGGAACACTGAAGCTTTCTTT	CASSGLKQGNTEAFF
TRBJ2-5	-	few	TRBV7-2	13	TGTGCCAGCAGCTCCAGGGACGGAGAGACCCAGTACTTC	CASSSRDGETQYF
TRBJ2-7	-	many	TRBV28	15	TGTGCCAGCAGTTTATTGGGCAGGGGTGAAGGTGAGCAGTACTTC	CASSLLGRGEGEQYF
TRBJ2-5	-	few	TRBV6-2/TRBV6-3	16	TGTGCCAGCAGTTACTCGATGGAGGGAGCCCAAGAGACCCAGTACTTC	CASSYSMEGAQETQYF
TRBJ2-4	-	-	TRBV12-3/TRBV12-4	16	TGTGCCAGCAGTGATACAGGGCCAAGGGCCAAAAACATTCAGTACTTC	CASSDTGPRAKNIQYF
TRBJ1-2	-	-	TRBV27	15	TGTGCCAGCAGTTCGCTGACAGGAGTTAACTATGGCTACACCTTC	CASSSLTGVNYGYTF
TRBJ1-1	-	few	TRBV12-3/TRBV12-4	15	TGTGCCAGCAGCCGATCGTGGGGAATGAACACTGAAGCTTTCTTT	CASSRSWGMNTEAFF
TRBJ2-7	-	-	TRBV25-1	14	TGTGCCAGCAGTGGAAGTGTCCCCAGGTACGAGCAGTACTTC	CASSGSVPRYEQYF
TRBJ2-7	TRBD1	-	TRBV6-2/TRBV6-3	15	TGTGCCAGCAGTTACTTTGCTGGACAGGGGTACGAGCAGTACTTC	CASSYFAGQGYEQYF
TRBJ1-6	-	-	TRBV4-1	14	TGCGCCAGCAGCCGGTTGGGGAGGGATTCACCCCTCCACTTT	CASSRLGRDSPLHF
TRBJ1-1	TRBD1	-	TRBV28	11	TGTGCCAGCAGTGACAGGGTATCAGCTTTCTTT	CASSDRVSAFF
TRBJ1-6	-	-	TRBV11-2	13	TGTGCCAGCAGCTTAGATTGGTATTCACCCCTCCACTTT	CASSLDWYSPLHF
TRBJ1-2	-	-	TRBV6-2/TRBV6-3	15	TGTGCCAGCAGTTACTCGGCCCCTTTGAAACGTGGCTACACCTTC	CASSYSAPLKRGYTF
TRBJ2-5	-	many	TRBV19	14	TGTGCCAGTAGTATAGATCGTGGCAGGGAGACCCAGTACTTC	CASSIDRGRETQYF
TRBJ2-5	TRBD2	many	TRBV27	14	TGTGCCAGCAGTGTGGCGGGGGGGTCAGAGACCCAGTACTTC	CASSVAGGSETQYF
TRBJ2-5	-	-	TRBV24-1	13	TGTGCCACCCAGACAACGTACCAAGAGACCCAGTACTTC	CATQTTYQETQYF
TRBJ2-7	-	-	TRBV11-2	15	TGTGCCAGCAGCTTACAGGGACCCGGATCCTACGAGCAGTACTTC	CASSLQGPGSYEQYF
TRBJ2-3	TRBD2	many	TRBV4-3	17	TGCGCCAGCAGCCAAGGGGGACTAGCGGGTAACACAGATACGCAGTATTTT	CASSQGGLAGNTDTQYF
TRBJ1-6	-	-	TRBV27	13	TGTGCCAGCAGTTTCCAGACCCGTTCACCCCTCCACTTT	CASSFQTRSPLHF
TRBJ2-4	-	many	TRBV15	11	TGTGCCACCAGCAGAGAGAACATTCAGTACTTC	CATSRENIQYF
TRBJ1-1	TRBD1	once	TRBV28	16	TGTGCCAGCAGCCCCCACACGACAGGGGCGGACACTGAAGCTTTCTTT	CASSPHTTGADTEAFF
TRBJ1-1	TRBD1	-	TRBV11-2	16	TGTGCCAGCAGCCCTCGGACAGGGGATCGTGGTCTGGTAGCTTTCTTT	CASSPRTGDRGLVAFF
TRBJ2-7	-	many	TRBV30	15	TGTGCCTGGAGTGATACCGGGACACTGAACTACGAGCAGTACTTC	CAWSDTGTLNYEQYF
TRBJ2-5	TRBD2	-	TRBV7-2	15	TGTGCCAGCAGCAGCCCGGGAGGGCACCAAGAGACCCAGTACTTC	CASSSPGGHQETQYF
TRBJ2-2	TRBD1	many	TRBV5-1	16	TGCGCCAGCAGCTTGGGGGACAGGGAAAACACCGGGGAGCTGTTTTTT	CASSLGDRENTGELFF
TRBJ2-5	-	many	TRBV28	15	TGTGCCAGCAGTCTCCCAGGGGCGCACGAAGAGACCCAGTACTTC	CASSLPGAHEETQYF
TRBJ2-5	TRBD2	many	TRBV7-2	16	TGTGCCAGCAGCCCCGTGACGGGGGGAGGACACCAGACCCAGTACTTC	CASSPVTGGGHQTQYF
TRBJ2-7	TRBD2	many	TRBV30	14	TGTGCCTGGAGATTGCCGGGACTAAGCTACGAGCAGTACTTC	CAWRLPGLSYEQYF
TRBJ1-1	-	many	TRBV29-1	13	TGCAGCGGAACGGGACACTTGAACACTGAAGCTTTCTTT	CSGTGHLNTEAFF
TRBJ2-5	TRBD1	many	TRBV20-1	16	TGCAGTGCTAGAGGCCGGACAGGGGTACTTGAAGAGACCCAGTACTTC	CSARGRTGVLEETQYF
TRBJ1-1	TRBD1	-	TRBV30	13	TGTGCCTGGGACAGGGAGTTAAACACTGAAGCTTTCTTT	CAWDRELNTEAFF
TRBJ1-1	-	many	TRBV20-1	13	TGCAGTGCTAGAGGGTATACTCGGACTGAAGCTTTCTTT	CSARGYTRTEAFF
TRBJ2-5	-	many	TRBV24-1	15	TGTGCCACCAGGGGTGAGGGTCAAGGGCAAGAGACCCAGTACTTC	CATRGEGQGQETQYF
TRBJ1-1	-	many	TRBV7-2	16	TGTGCCAGCAGCCCTTTTTTGCCGGGGGCGGTCACTGAAGCTTTCTTT	CASSPFLPGAVTEAFF
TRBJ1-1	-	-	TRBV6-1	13	TGTGCTAGCACCAGCCTAGGGGCCACTGAAGCTTTCTTT	CASTSLGATEAFF
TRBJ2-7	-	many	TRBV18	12	TGTGCCAGCTCACCAGAGACCTACGAGCAGTACTTC	CASSPETYEQYF
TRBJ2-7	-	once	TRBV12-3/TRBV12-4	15	TGTGCCAGCAGTTCATCGACAGGCCTCAAGGGCGAGCAGTACTTC	CASSSSTGLKGEQYF
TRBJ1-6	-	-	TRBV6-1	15	TGTGCCAGCGGGGGCGGGACGGACAATAATTCACCCCTCCACTTT	CASGGGTDNNSPLHF